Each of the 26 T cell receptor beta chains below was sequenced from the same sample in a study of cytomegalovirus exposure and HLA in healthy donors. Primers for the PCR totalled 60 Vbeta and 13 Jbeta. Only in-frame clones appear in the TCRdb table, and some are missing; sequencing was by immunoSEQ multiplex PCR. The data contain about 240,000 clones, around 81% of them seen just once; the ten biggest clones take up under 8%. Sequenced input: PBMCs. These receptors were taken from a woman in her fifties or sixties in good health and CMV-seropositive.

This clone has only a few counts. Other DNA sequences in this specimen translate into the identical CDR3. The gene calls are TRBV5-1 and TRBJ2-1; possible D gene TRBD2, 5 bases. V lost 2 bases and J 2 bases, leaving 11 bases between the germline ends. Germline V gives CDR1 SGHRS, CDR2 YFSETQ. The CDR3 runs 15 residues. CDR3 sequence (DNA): TGCGCCAGCAGCTTCGGAGGTTCGGCCTACAATGAGCAGTTCTTC. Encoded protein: CASSFGGSAYNEQFF. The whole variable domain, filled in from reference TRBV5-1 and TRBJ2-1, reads KAGVTQTPRYLIKTRGQQVTLSCSPISGHRSVSWYQQTPGQGLQFLFEYFSETQRNKGNFPGRFSGRQFSNSRSEMNVSTLELGDSALYLCASSFGGSAYNEQFFGPGTRLTVL.

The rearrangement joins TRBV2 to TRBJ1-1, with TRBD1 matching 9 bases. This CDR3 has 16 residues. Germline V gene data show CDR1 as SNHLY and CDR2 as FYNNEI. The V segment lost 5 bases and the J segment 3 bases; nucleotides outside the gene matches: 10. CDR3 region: CASSRPGTGKDTEAFF. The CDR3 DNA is TGTGCCAGCAGTCGTCCCGGGACAGGGAAGGACACTGAAGCTTTCTTT.

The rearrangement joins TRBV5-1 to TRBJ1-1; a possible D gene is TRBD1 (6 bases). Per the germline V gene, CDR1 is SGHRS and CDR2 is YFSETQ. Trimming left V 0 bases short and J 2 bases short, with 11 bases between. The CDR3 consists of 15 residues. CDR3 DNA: TGCGCCAGCAGCTTGGTCGGGACAAGCAACACTGAAGCTTTCTTT. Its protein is CASSLVGTSNTEAFF.

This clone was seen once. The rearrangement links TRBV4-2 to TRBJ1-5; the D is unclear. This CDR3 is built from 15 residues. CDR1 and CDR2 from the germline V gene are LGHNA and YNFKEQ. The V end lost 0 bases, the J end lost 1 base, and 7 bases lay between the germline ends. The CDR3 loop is CASSQDWESNQPQHF. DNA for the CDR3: TGTGCCAGCAGCCAAGATTGGGAGAGCAATCAGCCCCAGCATTTT.

The CDR3 bases are TGTGCCAGCAGCTCGCAGGGGAATCTGCACTATGGCTACACCTTC. Protein product: CASSSQGNLHYGYTF. The rearrangement uses TRBV7-9 and TRBJ1-2; possible D gene TRBD1, 6 bases. V dropped 4 bases and J dropped 3 bases, with 15 bases sitting between them. This CDR3 contains 15 residues. Germline V gives CDR1 SEHNR, CDR2 FQNEAQ (reference sequence).

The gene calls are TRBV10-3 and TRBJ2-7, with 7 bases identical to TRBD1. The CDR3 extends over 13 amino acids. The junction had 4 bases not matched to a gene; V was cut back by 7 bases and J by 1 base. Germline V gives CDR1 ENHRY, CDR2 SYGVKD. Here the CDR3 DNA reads TGTGCCATCAACTCGGGACAGTCCTACGAGCAGTACTTC. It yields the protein CAINSGQSYEQYF.

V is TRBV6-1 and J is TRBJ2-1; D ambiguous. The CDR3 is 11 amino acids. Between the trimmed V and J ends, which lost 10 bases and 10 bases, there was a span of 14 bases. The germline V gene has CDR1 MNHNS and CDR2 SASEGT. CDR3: CAIGDSAEQFF. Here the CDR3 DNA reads TGTGCCATCGGTGACTCAGCGGAGCAGTTCTTC.

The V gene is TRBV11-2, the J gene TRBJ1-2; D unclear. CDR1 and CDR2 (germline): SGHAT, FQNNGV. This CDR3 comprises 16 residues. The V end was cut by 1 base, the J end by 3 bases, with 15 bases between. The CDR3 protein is CASSLGRSGIDYGYTF. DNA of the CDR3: TGTGCCAGCAGCTTAGGGAGATCGGGGATAGACTATGGCTACACCTTC. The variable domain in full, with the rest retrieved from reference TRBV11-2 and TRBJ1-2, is EAGVAQSPRYKIIEKRQSVAFWCNPISGHATLYWYQQILGQGPKLLIQFQNNGVVDDSQLPKDRFSAERLKGVDSTLKIQPAKLEDSAVYLCASSLGRSGIDYGYTFGSGTRLTVV.

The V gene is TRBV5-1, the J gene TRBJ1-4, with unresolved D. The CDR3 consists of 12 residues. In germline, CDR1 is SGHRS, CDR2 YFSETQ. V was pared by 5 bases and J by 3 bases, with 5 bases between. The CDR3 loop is CASRGANEKLFF. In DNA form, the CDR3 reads TGCGCCAGCAGGGGAGCTAATGAAAAACTGTTTTTT.

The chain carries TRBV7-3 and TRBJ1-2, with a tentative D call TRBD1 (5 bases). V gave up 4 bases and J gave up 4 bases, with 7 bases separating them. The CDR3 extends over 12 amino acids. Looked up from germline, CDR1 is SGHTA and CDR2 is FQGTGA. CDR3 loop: CASSSTVYGYTF. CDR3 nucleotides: TGTGCCAGCAGCTCGACAGTCTATGGCTACACCTTC.

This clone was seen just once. CDR3 amino acids: CASSEQGDYGYTF. The CDR3 nucleotides are TGTGCCAGCAGTGAGCAAGGGGACTATGGCTACACCTTC. This sequence joins TRBV6-1 and TRBJ1-2; maybe TRBD1 (5 bases). Trimming removed 3 bases from V and 3 bases from J, with 8 bases in between. The CDR3 has 13 amino acids. Germline V gene sequence: CDR1 MNHNS, CDR2 SASEGT.

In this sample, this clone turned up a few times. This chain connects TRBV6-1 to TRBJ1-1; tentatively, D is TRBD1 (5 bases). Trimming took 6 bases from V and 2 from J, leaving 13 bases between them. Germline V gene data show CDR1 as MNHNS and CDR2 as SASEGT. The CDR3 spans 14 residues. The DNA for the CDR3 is TGTGCCAGCAGAAATACAGGAGATAACACTGAAGCTTTCTTT. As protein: CASRNTGDNTEAFF.

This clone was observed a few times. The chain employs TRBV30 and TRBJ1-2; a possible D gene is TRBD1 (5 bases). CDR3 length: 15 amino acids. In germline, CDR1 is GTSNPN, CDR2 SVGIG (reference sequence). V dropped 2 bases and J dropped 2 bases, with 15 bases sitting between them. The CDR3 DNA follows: TGTGCCTGGAGTACCCCCCGGACAAAGAACTATGGCTACACCTTC. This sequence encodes CAWSTPRTKNYGYTF.

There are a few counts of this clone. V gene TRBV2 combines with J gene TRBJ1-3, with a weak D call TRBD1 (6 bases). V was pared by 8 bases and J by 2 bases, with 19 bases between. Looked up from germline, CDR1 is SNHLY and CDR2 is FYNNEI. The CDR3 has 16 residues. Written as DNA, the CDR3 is TGTGCCAGCCGGAAAGGGGGGGTGCTTCCTGGAAACACCATATATTTT. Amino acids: CASRKGGVLPGNTIYF.

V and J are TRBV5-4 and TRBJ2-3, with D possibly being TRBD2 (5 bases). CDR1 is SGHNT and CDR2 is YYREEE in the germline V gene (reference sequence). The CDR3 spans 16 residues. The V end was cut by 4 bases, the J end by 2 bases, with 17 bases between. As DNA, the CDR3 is TGTGCCAGCAGCCCAGGAGGACGCCGTCCCACAGATACGCAGTATTTT. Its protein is CASSPGGRRPTDTQYF.

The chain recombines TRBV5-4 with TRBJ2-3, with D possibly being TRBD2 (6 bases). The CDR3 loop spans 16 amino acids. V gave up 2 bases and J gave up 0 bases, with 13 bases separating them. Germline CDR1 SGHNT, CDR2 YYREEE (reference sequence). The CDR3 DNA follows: TGTGCCAGCAGCTTCCGAGCGGGTTCTAGCACAGATACGCAGTATTTT. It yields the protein CASSFRAGSSTDTQYF.

The CDR3 nucleotides are TGTGCCAGCTCACTGCAGGGACAGACAAGCAATCAGCCCCAGCATTTT. Translation gives CASSLQGQTSNQPQHF. V usage is TRBV18 and J usage is TRBJ1-5; TRBD1 matches 7 bases. Germline V lookup: CDR1 KGHSH, CDR2 LQKENI. Trimming removed 4 bases from V and 1 base from J; junction bases left unmatched: 7. CDR3 length: 16 residues.

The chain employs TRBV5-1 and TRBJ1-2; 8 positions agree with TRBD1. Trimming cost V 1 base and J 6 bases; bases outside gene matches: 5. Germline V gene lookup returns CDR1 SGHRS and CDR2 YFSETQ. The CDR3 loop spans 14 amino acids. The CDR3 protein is CASSLPDRGDGYTF. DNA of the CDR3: TGCGCCAGCAGCTTGCCCGACAGGGGAGATGGCTACACCTTC.

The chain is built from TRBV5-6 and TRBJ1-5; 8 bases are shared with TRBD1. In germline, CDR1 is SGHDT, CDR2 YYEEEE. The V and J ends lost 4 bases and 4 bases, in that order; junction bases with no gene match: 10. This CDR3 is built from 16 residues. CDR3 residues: CASSHNQGAGNQPQHF. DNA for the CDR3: TGTGCCAGCAGCCACAACCAGGGGGCAGGTAATCAGCCCCAGCATTTT. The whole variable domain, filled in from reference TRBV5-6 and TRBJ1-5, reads DAGVTQSPTHLIKTRGQQVTLRCSPKSGHDTVSWYQQALGQGPQFIFQYYEEEERQRGNFPDRFSGHQFPNYSSELNVNALLLGDSALYLCASSHNQGAGNQPQHFGDGTRLSIL.

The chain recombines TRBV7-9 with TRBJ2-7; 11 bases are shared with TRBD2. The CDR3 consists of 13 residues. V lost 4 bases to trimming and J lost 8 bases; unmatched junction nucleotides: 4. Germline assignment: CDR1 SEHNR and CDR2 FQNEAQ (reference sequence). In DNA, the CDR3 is TGTGCCAGCAGCTCGGGACTAGCGGAACAGCAGTACTTC. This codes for CASSSGLAEQQYF.

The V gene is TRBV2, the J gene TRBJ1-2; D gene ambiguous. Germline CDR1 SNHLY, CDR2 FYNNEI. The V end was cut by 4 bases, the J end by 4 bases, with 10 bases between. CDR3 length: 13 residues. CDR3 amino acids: CASSVEVIYGYTF. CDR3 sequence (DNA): TGTGCCAGCAGTGTTGAGGTTATCTATGGCTACACCTTC. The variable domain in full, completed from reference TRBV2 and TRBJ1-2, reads EPEVTQTPSHQVTQMGQEVILRCVPISNHLYFYWYRQILGQKVEFLVSFYNNEISEKSEIFDDQFSVERPDGSNFTLKIRSTKLEDSAMYFCASSVEVIYGYTFGSGTRLTVV.

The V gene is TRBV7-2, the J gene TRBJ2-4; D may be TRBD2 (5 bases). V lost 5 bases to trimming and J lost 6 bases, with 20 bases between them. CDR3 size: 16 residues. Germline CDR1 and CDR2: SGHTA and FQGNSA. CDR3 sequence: CASSPFGVSDGNIQYF. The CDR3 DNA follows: TGTGCCAGCAGCCCATTCGGGGTTTCCGACGGAAACATTCAGTACTTC.

The CDR3 DNA is TGCGCCAGCAGTCGGTTTAGCGGGAGGGATGGAAATGAGCAGTTCTTC. Encoded protein: CASSRFSGRDGNEQFF. This chain links TRBV10-2 with TRBJ2-1; 11 bases map to TRBD2. After removal of 5 bases from V and 7 bases from J, the junction contained 10 bases not matched to a gene. From germline, CDR1 is WSHSY and CDR2 SAAADI. The CDR3 has 16 residues.

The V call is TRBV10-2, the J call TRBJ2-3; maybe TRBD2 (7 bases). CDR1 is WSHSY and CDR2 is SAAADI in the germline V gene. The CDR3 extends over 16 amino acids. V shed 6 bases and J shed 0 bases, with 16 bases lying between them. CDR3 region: CASSGGRAPSTDTQYF. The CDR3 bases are TGCGCCAGCAGCGGGGGGCGGGCTCCTAGCACAGATACGCAGTATTTT.

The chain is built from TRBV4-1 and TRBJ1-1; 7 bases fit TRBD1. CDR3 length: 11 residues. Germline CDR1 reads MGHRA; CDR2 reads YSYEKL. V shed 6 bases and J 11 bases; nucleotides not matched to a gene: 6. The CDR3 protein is CASSRGGLAFF. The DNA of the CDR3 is TGCGCCAGCAGTCGAGGGGGCCTGGCTTTCTTT.

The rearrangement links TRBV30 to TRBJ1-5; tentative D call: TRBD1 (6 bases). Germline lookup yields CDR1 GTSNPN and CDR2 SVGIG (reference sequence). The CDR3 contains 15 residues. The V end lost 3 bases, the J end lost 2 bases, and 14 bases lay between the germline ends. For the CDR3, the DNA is TGTGCCTGGAGCCCGAGGGGGGGCGGCAATCAGCCCCAGCATTTT. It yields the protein CAWSPRGGGNQPQHF.